This record concerns one T cell receptor (beta chain) sequence. The data were taken from a study of blood T cell repertoires in COVID-19. The overall study: Spain, Italy and the United States supplied samples that represented acute and convalescent COVID-19. PBMCs, B-cell-depleted T cells, or T cells were the source of the cDNA or gDNA that made up the material.

Trimming removed 1 base from V and 12 bases from J, with 16 bases in between. The length of the CDR3 is 14 residues. Germline V CDR1 and CDR2: SGHNT, YENEEA. The table came from immunoSEQ multiplex PCR; TCRdb's copy has only in-frame clones and leaves some out. There are approximately 300,000 clones in the sample; 80% to 85% occur only once, and about 15% lies in the top ten. The TCR was taken from a person aged 65-85 years with COVID-19, enrolled during active disease. The chain is built from TRBV11-3 and TRBJ2-1; D possibly corresponds to TRBD2 (5 bases). Sequencing was done on a sample of peripheral blood. The CDR3 DNA sequence: TGTGCCAGCAGCTTAGGTGCGGGCACTTTGGTGCAGTTCTTC. Translated, it gives CASSLGAGTLVQFF. The full variable domain, completed using reference TRBV11-3 and TRBJ2-1, is EAGVVQSPRYKIIEKKQPVAFWCNPISGHNTLYWYLQNLGQGPELLIRYENEEAVDDSQLPKDRFSAERLKGVDSTLKIQPAELGDSAVYLCASSLGAGTLVQFFGPGTRLTVL.